What follows is one T cell receptor (beta chain) and its context. Its antigen is not yet known. Base qualities are not at hand, and no much larger clone is one base apart. From the cysteine through the phenylalanine, the CDR3 covers 15 amino acids. Only CDR3 DNA remains: 45 bases, in frame from the first base. V is trimmed back by 7 bases and J by 5 bases, and the junction contains 11 bases that no gene match accounts for. The germline V gene sets CDR1 to SNHLY and CDR2 to FYNNEI. The cohort was made up of 666 healthy bone marrow donors. All cohort members were sampled while nominally healthy, although unrecorded immune exposures were likely present. The donor tested CMV seropositive and was one of the 289 seropositive cohort members. Each donor provided a peripheral blood sample, and peripheral blood mononuclear cells were used for TCR beta sequencing. The Qiagen DNeasy Blood Extraction Kit was used to extract genomic DNA from the blood cell samples.

This entry belongs to a study of cytomegalovirus exposure and HLA in healthy donors (dated by TCRdb to 2016 to 2017). Regarding the study in general: An earlier analysis of 550 to 700 of the donors reported roughly 300 Gb of sequence data and 117 million unique TCR beta sequences from 150 million to 200 million T cells. Besides the first cohort of 550 to 750 subjects, a separate validation cohort made up of 120 different subjects was used. In an earlier analysis of about 590 of the donors, high-throughput TCR beta sequencing was used to judge whether each TCR beta V gene segment behaved as functional or pseudogenic. The study profiled the T cell repertoires of hundreds of subjects by immunosequencing and related them to cytomegalovirus serostatus. The number of donors typed differed by locus, with 629-630 for A, B, C, DRB1 and DQB1, roughly 550 for DQA1, over 600 for DPA1, and about 450 for DPB1. HLA typing covered class I and class II loci at four-digit resolution. The study aimed to test whether signatures of past pathogen exposure could be identified by cataloging public T cell receptors. Roughly 5 DR-DQ haplotypes were handled as single units for association and clustering because linkage in the cohort was strong. Donor age, sex, ethnicity and CMV serostatus were collected together with the repertoire data. To study patterns of TCR occurrence, a later analysis re-analyzed previously published TCR beta repertoires from just over 650 donors and added high-resolution HLA genotyping. Roughly 300 gigabases of sequencing data and approximately 93 million unique TCR sequences were included in an early release covering several hundred HLA-typed donors. On average, approximately 250,000 unique TCR beta nucleotide sequences were sequenced per donor among a few hundred genotyped donors of the cohort, with roughly a sixth of those sequences being non-productive. All discovery cohort repertoires had been generated on a single sequencing platform. In a later genetic analysis, genome-wide SNP genotypes for about three fifths of the roughly 670 donors were used, and that subset was treated as a discovery cohort. To predict cytomegalovirus infection status, the study brought together high-throughput TCR immunosequencing, statistical association of individual TCRs with disease status, and machine learning. The genetic ancestry cluster associated with self-reported Caucasian donors included 81% of the roughly 380 genotyped donors. The later analysis used no new phenotypic data to find candidate immune exposures, relying instead on TCR beta sequences and their occurrence across donors.

The method was the immunoSEQ multiplex PCR assay. For the multiplex PCR, a mixture combining 60 forward primers for TCR Vbeta segments and 13 reverse primers for TCR Jbeta segments was used. Amplification of the CDR3 region of rearranged TCR beta genes was performed with a multiplex PCR assay on genomic DNA. The amplified TCR beta libraries were sequenced on the Illumina HiSeq System as 87-base-pair reads. Concerning the study's data processing: Across the roughly 600 repertoires, a later analysis counted tens of millions of unique TCR beta chains, 9 million to 14 million of which were shared by at least two donors. Raw reads were error-corrected and collapsed into unique sequences by a nearest-neighbor algorithm in which closely related sequences were merged to remove PCR and sequencing errors. To assign V, D and J gene segments, CDR3 sequences were aligned to IMGT reference sequences. For a sequence to be retained, a match of at least six nucleotides to both a V gene segment and a J gene segment was required. A rearrangement was called productive if the CDR3 had no stop codons and remained in frame with V and J, and every other rearrangement was called non-productive. Following IMGT convention, CDR3 was defined as the stretch from the second conserved V-encoded cysteine up to the conserved J-encoded phenylalanine. Sequences without an unambiguous match to a single V gene segment were excluded from the earlier analysis of 450 to 750 of the donors. In an earlier analysis of 587 of the donors, a V segment was called functional when productive rearrangements were above 56.7%, and segregating when the standard deviation between donors exceeded 5%. A statistical classification framework was developed to diagnose cytomegalovirus status using the catalog of TCR beta chain sequences. V and J gene assignment, in a later analysis, came from comparing TCR nucleotide sequences with IMGT/GENE-DB human TR gene sequences. The TCRdist pipeline was used in a later analysis to assign CDR3 sequences and most-parsimonious VDJ recombination scenarios. In a later analysis, each TCR beta chain was defined by its CDR3 amino acid sequence together with its V-gene family, and reads without a unique V-gene family were excluded. As a way to deal with suspected cross-contamination and a sequencing artifact, a later analysis dropped nearly 600 nucleotide sequences that were highly shared and had low generation probability. In a later analysis, a clonal expansion index was calculated for each public chain from normalized within-repertoire ranks of inferred template counts. In a later analysis, generation probabilities were computed using a VDJ recombination model fitted to out-of-frame rearrangements, and the results were checked against IGoR. In a later analysis, TCR-TCR, TCR-HLA and TCR-CMV co-occurrence was scored with hypergeometric tests, and a repertoire-size bias correction was applied to TCR pairs. To estimate false discovery rates, a later analysis permuted the HLA or CMV assignments 20 times. A later analysis grouped co-occurring TCRs with DBSCAN, adding TCRdist sequence similarity when clustering within HLA-allele-positive subsets. For co-occurrence clustering, repertoires with fewer than 30,000 or more than 120,000 public chains were excluded, along with about five repertoires with anomalous nucleotide sharing. The source is immuneACCESS, and TCRdb retained only in-frame sequences with V and J called. Part of the clones is not carried over; for the studies checked, unresolved V genes explain less than half of this, and the remainder is unexplained. The V and J calls and clone size were taken over from that table, and D and trimming were inferred from the DNA. This sample gives around 140,000 clones in total; around 82% of them show up just once. The ten largest clones add up to 3.2% of the sample.

Results and caveats for the whole study, not just this receptor: A later analysis found that TCR association rates varied across HLA loci, with DRB1 alleles showing the most associated TCRs and HLA-C alleles the fewest. Correlated functional status among segregating V segments might reflect linkage disequilibrium, but an unknown experimental factor could not be ruled out. Because counts were too low, approximately 18 rarely observed V segments, including chromosome 9 orphons, were excluded from the earlier analysis of 587 of the donors. While some public TCRs were present in many individuals, most TCR sequences turned up only very rarely across donors. For the cohort, immune exposure information was limited to CMV serostatus. In this cohort, only TCR beta chains were sequenced, and detectable features were limited by the absence of alpha or paired-chain data. In a later genetic analysis, a missense DCLRE1C variant was associated with V-gene and J-gene trimming of TCR beta chains, and the association was replicated in an independent cohort. A few of the identified cytomegalovirus-associated TCR beta chains were confirmed in vitro to be specific for cytomegalovirus antigens. A total of around 150 TCR beta chains were listed by the study as associated with cytomegalovirus. According to a later genetic analysis, donors in an Asian-associated ancestry cluster had fewer N-insertions in productive TCRs than the approximately 610-donor mean. A further reported finding was that TCR beta sequences accurately predicted the HLA-A and HLA-B alleles for most subjects in the first cohort. Some IMGT-functional V segments, including TRBV6-2 and TRBV6-3, could not be distinguished by the 87-base-pair reads and were therefore excluded. Assigning TCR associations to individual alleles was difficult when HLA alleles, especially DR and DQ, strongly co-occurred. The sequencing pipeline was judged likely to have produced a cluster of highly shared sequence variants as a technical artifact. Several of the top co-occurrence clusters appeared to be linked to parvovirus B19, influenza, CMV and Epstein-Barr virus, according to a later analysis. In a later analysis, most CMV-associated TCR beta chains were found to appear HLA-restricted, with HLA associations seemingly driven largely by CMV exposure. Sequencing depth was assumed to be roughly uniform across donors in the presence/absence analyses, though that assumption may not hold. Cytomegalovirus status was reported to be diagnosed by the classifier with high specificity and sensitivity in both the original and validation cohorts. Specific HLA alleles were associated with 15,000 to 20,000 TCR beta sequences at a false discovery rate of 0.05 in a later analysis. According to the authors, the approach could potentially be generalized to other disease states and immunological phenotypes. In an earlier analysis of roughly 560 of the donors, most TCR beta V segments were observed in productive rearrangements about 87% or about 30% of the time, broadly matching IMGT annotations. HLA typing was unavailable for some donors at each locus, so association tests used only the typed subset. In a later analysis, HLA-associated TCR beta chains were found to be more clonally expanded and to have lower generation probabilities than equally common non-associated chains.

The specimen was PBMCs. The origin of this receptor is a man aged 18 to 30 in good health and CMV-seropositive. The V gene is TRBV2 and the J gene is TRBJ1-1; the junction holds 9 bases that match TRBD1. The DNA is as follows: TGTGCCAGCAAAAGGGACAGGGAAATTCGTACTGAAGCTTTCTTT. This yields the protein CASKRDREIRTEAFF.